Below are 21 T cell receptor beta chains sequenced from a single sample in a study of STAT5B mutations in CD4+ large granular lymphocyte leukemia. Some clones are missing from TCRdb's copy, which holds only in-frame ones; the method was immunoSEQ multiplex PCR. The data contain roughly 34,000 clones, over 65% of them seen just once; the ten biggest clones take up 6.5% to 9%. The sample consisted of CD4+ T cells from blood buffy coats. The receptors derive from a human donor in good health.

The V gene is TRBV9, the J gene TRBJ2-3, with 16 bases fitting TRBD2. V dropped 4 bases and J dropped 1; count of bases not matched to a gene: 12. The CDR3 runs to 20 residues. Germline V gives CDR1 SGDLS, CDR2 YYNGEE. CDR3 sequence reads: CASSRGGGTSGGAGTDTQYF. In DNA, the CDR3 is TGTGCCAGCAGCCGCGGGGGGGGGACTAGCGGGGGGGCGGGCACAGATACGCAGTATTTT.

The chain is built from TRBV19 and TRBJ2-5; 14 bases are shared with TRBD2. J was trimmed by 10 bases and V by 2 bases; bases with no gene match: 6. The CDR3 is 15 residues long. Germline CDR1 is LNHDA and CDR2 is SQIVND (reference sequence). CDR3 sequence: CASSITGLAGVDQYF. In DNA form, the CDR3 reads TGTGCCAGTAGTATAACGGGACTAGCGGGAGTAGACCAGTACTTC.

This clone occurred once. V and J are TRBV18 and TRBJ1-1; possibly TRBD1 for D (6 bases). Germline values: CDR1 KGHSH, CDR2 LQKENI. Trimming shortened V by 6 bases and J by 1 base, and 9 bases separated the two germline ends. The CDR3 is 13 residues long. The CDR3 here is CASSEGQNTEAFF. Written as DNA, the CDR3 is TGTGCCAGCTCCGAGGGACAGAACACTGAAGCTTTCTTT.

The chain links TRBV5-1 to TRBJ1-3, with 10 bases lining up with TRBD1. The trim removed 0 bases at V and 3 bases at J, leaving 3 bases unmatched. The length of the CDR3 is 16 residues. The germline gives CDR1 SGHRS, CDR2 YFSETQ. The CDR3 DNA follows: TGCGCCAGCAGCTTGGAGGGGACAGGGGTTGGAAACACCATATATTTT. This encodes CASSLEGTGVGNTIYF.

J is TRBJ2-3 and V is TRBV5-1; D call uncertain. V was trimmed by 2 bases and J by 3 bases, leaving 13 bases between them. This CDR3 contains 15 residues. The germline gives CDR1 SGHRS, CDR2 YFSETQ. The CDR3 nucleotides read TGCGCCAGCAGCTTACAATACAGCACTACAGATACGCAGTATTTT. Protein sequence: CASSLQYSTTDTQYF.

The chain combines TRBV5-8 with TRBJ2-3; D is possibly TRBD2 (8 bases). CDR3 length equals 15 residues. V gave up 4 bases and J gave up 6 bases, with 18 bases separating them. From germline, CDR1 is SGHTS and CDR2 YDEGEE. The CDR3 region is CASSPGGQQGDTQYF. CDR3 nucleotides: TGTGCCAGCAGCCCGGGAGGGCAACAGGGGGATACGCAGTATTTT.

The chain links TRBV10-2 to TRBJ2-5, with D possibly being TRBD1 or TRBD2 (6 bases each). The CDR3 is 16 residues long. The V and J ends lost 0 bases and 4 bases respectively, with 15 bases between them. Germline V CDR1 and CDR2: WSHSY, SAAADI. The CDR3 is CASSESWRRGAETQYF. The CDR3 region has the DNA TGCGCCAGCAGTGAGTCGTGGCGGAGGGGGGCAGAGACCCAGTACTTC.

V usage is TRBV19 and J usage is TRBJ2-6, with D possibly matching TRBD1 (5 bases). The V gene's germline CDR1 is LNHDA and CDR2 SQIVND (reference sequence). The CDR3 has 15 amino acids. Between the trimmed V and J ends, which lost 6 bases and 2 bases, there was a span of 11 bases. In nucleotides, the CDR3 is TGTGCCAGTAGCATGAGGACACCTGGGGCCAACGTCCTGACTTTC. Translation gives CASSMRTPGANVLTF.

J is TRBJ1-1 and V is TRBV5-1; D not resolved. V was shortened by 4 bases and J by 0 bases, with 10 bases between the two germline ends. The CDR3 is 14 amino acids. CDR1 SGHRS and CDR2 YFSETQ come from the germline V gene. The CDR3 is CASSPTVLNTEAFF. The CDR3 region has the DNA TGCGCCAGCAGCCCTACGGTTCTGAACACTGAAGCTTTCTTT.

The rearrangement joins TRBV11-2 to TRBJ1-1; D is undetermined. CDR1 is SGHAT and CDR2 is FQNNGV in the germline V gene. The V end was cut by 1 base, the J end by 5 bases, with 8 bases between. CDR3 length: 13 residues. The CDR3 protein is CASSLGWGTEAFF. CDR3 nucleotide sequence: TGTGCCAGCAGCTTAGGGTGGGGAACTGAAGCTTTCTTT.

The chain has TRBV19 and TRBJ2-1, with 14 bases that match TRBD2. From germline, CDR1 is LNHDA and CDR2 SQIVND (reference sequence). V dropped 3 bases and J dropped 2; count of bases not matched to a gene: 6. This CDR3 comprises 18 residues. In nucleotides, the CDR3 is TGTGCCAGTAGTATCGGGACTAGCGGGAGTGGGCCCTACAATGAGCAGTTCTTC. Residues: CASSIGTSGSGPYNEQFF.

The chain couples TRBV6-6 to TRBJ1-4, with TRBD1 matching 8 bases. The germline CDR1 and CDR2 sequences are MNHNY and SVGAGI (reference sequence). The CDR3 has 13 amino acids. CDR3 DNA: TGTGCGACTGCGGCAGGGGGCCAGGAAAAACTGTTTTTT. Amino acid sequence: CATAAGGQEKLFF.

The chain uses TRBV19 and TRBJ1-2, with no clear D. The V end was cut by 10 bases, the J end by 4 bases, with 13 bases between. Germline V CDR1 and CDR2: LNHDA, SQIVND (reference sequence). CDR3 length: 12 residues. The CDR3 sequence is CATLGGSYGYTF. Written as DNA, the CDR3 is TGTGCCACCCTGGGCGGTAGCTATGGCTACACCTTC. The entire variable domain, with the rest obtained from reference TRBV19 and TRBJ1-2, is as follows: DGGITQSPKYLFRKEGQNVTLSCEQNLNHDAMYWYRQDPGQGLRLIYYSQIVNDFQKGDIAEGYSVSREKKESFPLTVTSAQKNPTAFYLCATLGGSYGYTFGSGTRLTVV.

The CDR3 reads CASSEGGTANEKLFF. CDR3 coding DNA: TGCGCCAGCAGTGAGGGGGGGACGGCTAATGAAAAACTGTTTTTT. The chain has TRBV10-1 and TRBJ1-4; tentatively, D is TRBD1 (5 bases). Trimming took off 2 bases at V and 3 bases at J, with 10 bases between the two ends. Germline lookup yields CDR1 WNHNN and CDR2 SYGVQD (reference sequence). The CDR3 loop spans 15 amino acids.

The CDR3 here is CASSPPGADTQYF. The CDR3 DNA reads as TGTGCCAGCAGCCCTCCTGGGGCAGATACGCAGTATTTT. The rearrangement uses TRBV6-6 and TRBJ2-3; D unresolved. There are 13 residues in the CDR3. Per the germline V gene, CDR1 is MNHNY and CDR2 is SVGAGI (reference sequence). Trimming took 6 bases from V and 4 from J, leaving 11 bases between them.

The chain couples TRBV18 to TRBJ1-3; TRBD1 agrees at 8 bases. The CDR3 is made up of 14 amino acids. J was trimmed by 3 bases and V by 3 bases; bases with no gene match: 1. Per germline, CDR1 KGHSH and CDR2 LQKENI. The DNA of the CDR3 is TGTGCCAGCTCACCCGACAGGGGTGGAAACACCATATATTTT. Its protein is CASSPDRGGNTIYF.

The CDR3 DNA sequence: TGTGCCAGCTCTGCAGGGAGGGGACTAGACAATGAGCAGTTCTTC. Protein: CASSAGRGLDNEQFF. This chain links TRBV18 with TRBJ2-1; 8 bases line up with TRBD2. CDR1 KGHSH and CDR2 LQKENI come from the germline V gene. The CDR3 sequence is 15 residues long. V dropped 6 bases and J dropped 5; count of bases not matched to a gene: 9.

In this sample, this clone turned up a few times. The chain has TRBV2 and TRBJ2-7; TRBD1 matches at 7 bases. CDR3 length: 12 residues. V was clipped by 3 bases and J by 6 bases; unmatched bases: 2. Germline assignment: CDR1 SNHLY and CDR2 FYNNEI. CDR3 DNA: TGTGCCAGCAGTGACAGGGGGATCGAGCAGTACTTC. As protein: CASSDRGIEQYF.

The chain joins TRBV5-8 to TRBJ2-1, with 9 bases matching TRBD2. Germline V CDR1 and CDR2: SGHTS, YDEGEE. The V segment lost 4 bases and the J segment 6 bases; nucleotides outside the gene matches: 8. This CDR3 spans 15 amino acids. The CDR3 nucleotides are TGTGCCAGCAGCCTTCCGGGACTAGCCTCCAATGAGCAGTTCTTC. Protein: CASSLPGLASNEQFF.

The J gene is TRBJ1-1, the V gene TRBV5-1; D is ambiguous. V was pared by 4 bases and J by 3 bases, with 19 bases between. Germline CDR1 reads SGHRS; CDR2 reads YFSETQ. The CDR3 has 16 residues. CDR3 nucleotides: TGCGCCAGCAGCCGAAAGACATACGATACGGACACTGAAGCTTTCTTT. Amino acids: CASSRKTYDTDTEAFF.

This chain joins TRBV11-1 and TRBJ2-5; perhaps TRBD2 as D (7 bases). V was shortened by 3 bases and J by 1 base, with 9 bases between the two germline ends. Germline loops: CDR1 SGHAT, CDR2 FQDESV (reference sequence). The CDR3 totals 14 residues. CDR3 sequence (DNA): TGTGCCAGCAGCTTGGGGGGGCCCCAAGAGACCCAGTACTTC. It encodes CASSLGGPQETQYF. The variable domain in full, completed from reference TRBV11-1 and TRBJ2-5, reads EAEVAQSPRYKITEKSQAVAFWCDPISGHATLYWYRQILGQGPELLVQFQDESVVDDSQLPKDRFSAERLKGVDSTLKIQPAELGDSAMYLCASSLGGPQETQYFGPGTRLLVL.